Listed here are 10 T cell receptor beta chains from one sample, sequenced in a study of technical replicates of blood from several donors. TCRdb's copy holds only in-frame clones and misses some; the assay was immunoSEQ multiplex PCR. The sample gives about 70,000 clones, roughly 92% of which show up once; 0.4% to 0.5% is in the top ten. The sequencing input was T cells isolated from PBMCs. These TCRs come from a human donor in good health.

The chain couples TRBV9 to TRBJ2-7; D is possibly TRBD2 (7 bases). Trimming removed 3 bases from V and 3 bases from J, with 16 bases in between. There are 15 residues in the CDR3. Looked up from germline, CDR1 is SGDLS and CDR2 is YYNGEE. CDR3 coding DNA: TGTGCCAGCAGCGAGGGGGGGGGACACCTCTACGAGCAGTACTTC. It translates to CASSEGGGHLYEQYF.

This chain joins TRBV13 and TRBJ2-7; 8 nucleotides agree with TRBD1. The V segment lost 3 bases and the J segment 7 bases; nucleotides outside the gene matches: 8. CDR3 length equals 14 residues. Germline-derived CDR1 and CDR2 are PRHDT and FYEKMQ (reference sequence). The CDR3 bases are TGTGCCAGCAGCTTTCAGCAGGGGGCGGGAGAGCAGTACTTC. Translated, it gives CASSFQQGAGEQYF.

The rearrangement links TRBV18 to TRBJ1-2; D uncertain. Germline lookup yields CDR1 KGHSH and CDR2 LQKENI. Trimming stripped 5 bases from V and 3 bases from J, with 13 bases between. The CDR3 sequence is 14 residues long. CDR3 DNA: TGTGCCAGCTCATCCCCCTCTCGCGACTATGGCTACACCTTC. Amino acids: CASSSPSRDYGYTF.

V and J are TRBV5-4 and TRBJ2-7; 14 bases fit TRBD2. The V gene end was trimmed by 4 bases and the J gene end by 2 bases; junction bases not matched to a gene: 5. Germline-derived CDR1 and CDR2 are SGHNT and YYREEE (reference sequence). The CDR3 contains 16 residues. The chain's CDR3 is CASSPTTSGRAYEQYF. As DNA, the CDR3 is TGTGCCAGCAGCCCGACGACTAGCGGGAGGGCCTACGAGCAGTACTTC.

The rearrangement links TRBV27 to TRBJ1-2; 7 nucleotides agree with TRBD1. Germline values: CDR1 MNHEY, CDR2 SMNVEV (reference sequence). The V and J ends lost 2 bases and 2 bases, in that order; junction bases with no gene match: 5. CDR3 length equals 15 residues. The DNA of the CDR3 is TGTGCCAGCAGTTTAAGAGGGGGCGGAAACTATGGCTACACCTTC. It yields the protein CASSLRGGGNYGYTF.

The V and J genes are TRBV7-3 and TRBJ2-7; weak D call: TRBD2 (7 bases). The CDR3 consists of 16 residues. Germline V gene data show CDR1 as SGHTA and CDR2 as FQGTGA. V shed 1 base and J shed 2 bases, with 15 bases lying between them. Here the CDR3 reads CASSLRGGAPTYEQYF. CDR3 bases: TGTGCCAGCAGCTTAAGAGGGGGGGCCCCTACCTACGAGCAGTACTTC.

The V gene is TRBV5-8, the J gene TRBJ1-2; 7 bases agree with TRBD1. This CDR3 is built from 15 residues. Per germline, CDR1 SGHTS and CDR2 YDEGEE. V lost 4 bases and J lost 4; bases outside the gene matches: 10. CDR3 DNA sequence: TGTGCCAGCAGCCTGCGGACAGGCAAGTCCTATGGCTACACCTTC. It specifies CASSLRTGKSYGYTF. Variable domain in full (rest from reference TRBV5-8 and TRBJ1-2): EAGVTQSPTHLIKTRGQQATLRCSPISGHTSVYWYQQALGLGLQFLLWYDEGEERNRGNFPPRFSGRQFPNYSSELNVNALELEDSALYLCASSLRTGKSYGYTFGSGTRLTVV.

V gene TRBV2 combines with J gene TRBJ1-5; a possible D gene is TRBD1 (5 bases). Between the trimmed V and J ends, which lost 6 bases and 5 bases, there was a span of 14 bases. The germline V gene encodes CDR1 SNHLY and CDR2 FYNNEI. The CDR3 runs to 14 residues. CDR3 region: CASRLGRGDQPQHF. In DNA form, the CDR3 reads TGTGCCAGCAGATTGGGGAGGGGAGATCAGCCCCAGCATTTT.

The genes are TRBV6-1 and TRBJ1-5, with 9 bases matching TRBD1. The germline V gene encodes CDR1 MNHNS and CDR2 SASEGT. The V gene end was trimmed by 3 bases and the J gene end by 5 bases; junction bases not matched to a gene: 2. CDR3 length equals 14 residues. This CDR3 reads CASSETGGYQPQHF. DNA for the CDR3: TGTGCCAGCAGTGAGACAGGGGGATATCAGCCCCAGCATTTT.

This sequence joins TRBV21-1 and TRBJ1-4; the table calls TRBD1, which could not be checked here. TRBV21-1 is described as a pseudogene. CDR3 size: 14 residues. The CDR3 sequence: CASSLGQGNEKLFF. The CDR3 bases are TGTGCCAGCAGCTTGGGACAGGGTAATGAAAAACTGTTTTTT.